A selection of T cell receptor beta chains follows, all from one sample in a study of blood T cell repertoires in COVID-19. TCRdb's table, derived via immunoSEQ multiplex PCR, lists solely in-frame clones and lacks some. The sample lists about 390,000 clones; 85% to 90% were seen once. The source material was PBMCs or T cells enriched from blood (not recorded which). The receptor source for this set is a woman aged 50 to 60 who had recovered from COVID-19. The CDR3 runs from the conserved cysteine through the conserved F or W. The order of the fields is J gene, clone size, V gene, CDR3 protein. Rows give clone size only sometimes, using once, few, many, or a class for an expanded clone.

J: TRBJ1-3
size: -
V: TRBV29-1
CDR3: CSVVAVGNTIYF

J: TRBJ1-6
size: -
V: TRBV5-1
CDR3: CASSSRTGVNNSPLHF

J: TRBJ1-2
size: -
V: TRBV2
CDR3: CASTPWDRAYGYTF

J: TRBJ2-7
size: -
V: TRBV29-1
CDR3: CSVGRTGTSYEQYF

J: TRBJ1-6
size: -
V: TRBV27
CDR3: CASSLKSSSYNSPLHF

J: TRBJ2-7
size: -
V: TRBV28
CDR3: CASSSLIRGRMAEQYF

J: TRBJ1-1
size: -
V: TRBV3-1/TRBV3-2
CDR3: CASRWGQGPSEAFF

J: TRBJ1-1
size: -
V: TRBV7-9
CDR3: CASSPGPTEAFF

J: TRBJ2-1
size: -
V: TRBV7-8
CDR3: CASSLAFGAIYNEQFF

J: TRBJ1-3
size: -
V: TRBV29-1
CDR3: CSVAGGEAGNTIYF

J: TRBJ1-1
size: -
V: TRBV5-1
CDR3: CASSPRTEGEAFF

J: TRBJ1-2
size: -
V: TRBV6-4
CDR3: CALYRGDYGYTF

J: TRBJ1-1
size: -
V: TRBV7-9
CDR3: CASASRVAFF

J: TRBJ1-3
size: -
V: TRBV28
CDR3: CATGWRRNSGNTIYF

J: TRBJ1-2
size: -
V: TRBV28
CDR3: CASSLVGTLMTGYTF

J: TRBJ2-7
size: -
V: TRBV6-5
CDR3: CASTYAGLLYEQYF

J: TRBJ1-3
size: -
V: TRBV18
CDR3: CASSPGQAYSGNTIYF

J: TRBJ2-1
size: -
V: TRBV5-1
CDR3: CASSFTGGSGNEQFF

J: TRBJ1-2
size: -
V: TRBV27
CDR3: CASGTGVGYGYTF

J: TRBJ1-2
size: -
V: TRBV19
CDR3: CASSIRVSNYGYTF

J: TRBJ1-2
size: few
V: TRBV7-2
CDR3: CASSLSSGGGTNYGYTF

J: TRBJ1-2
size: once
V: TRBV7-8
CDR3: CASEGGLGYGYTF

J: TRBJ1-4
size: -
V: TRBV12-5
CDR3: CASGLVQGGGNEKLFF

J: TRBJ1-6
size: -
V: TRBV19
CDR3: CASSNQGNNSPLHF

J: TRBJ1-2
size: few
V: TRBV12-3/TRBV12-4
CDR3: CASNSGQTYGYTF

J: TRBJ2-1
size: -
V: TRBV30
CDR3: CAWVAGQSSYNEQFF

J: TRBJ1-5
size: few
V: TRBV29-1
CDR3: CSPTGEPSGNSDYSNQPQHF

J: TRBJ1-5
size: -
V: TRBV7-2
CDR3: CASSLDQNQPQHF

J: TRBJ2-7
size: -
V: TRBV28
CDR3: CASSFQGEVYEQYF

J: TRBJ1-2
size: -
V: TRBV6-4
CDR3: CASSPAQASNYGYTF

J: TRBJ1-5
size: -
V: TRBV19
CDR3: CASSEGTGRVNQPQHF

J: TRBJ1-4
size: -
V: TRBV7-9
CDR3: CASSLVSGTTEKLFF

J: TRBJ2-5
size: -
V: TRBV4-1
CDR3: CASSQDRTAEETQYF

J: TRBJ1-1
size: -
V: TRBV7-6
CDR3: CASSPTRGTNTEAFF

J: TRBJ2-7
size: -
V: TRBV4-1
CDR3: CASSQHKTGEVHYEQYF

J: TRBJ1-1
size: -
V: TRBV28
CDR3: CASSLGGYSNTEAFF

J: TRBJ1-1
size: -
V: TRBV29-1
CDR3: CSVDSMNTEAFF

J: TRBJ1-5
size: -
V: TRBV7-9
CDR3: CASSFWGQGDNQPQHF

J: TRBJ1-3
size: -
V: TRBV10-3
CDR3: CAISAAGNTIYF

J: TRBJ1-4
size: -
V: TRBV4-3
CDR3: CASSQDRWGQLNEKLFF

J: TRBJ1-1
size: -
V: TRBV13
CDR3: CASSGAGTGGTEAFF

J: TRBJ2-3
size: -
V: TRBV7-3
CDR3: CASSLGDYPSTQYF

J: TRBJ1-4
size: -
V: TRBV12-3/TRBV12-4
CDR3: CAIRTGVDEKLFF

J: TRBJ1-5
size: -
V: TRBV4-1
CDR3: CASSPGQGANQPQHF

J: TRBJ1-2
size: -
V: TRBV5-1
CDR3: CASSLGDRGIYGYTF

J: TRBJ1-5
size: -
V: TRBV3-1/TRBV3-2
CDR3: CASSQQGAGQPQHF

J: TRBJ1-2
size: -
V: TRBV6-5
CDR3: CASSYRTETNYGYTF

J: TRBJ2-1
size: few
V: TRBV7-9
CDR3: CASSFRLADNEQFF

J: TRBJ1-1
size: few
V: TRBV12-3/TRBV12-4
CDR3: CASREGTEAFF

J: TRBJ2-1
size: -
V: TRBV12-3/TRBV12-4
CDR3: CASSLSAGPEQFF

J: TRBJ2-7
size: -
V: TRBV15
CDR3: CATSSVSSYEQYF

J: TRBJ1-1
size: -
V: TRBV12-3/TRBV12-4
CDR3: CASKQGSNTEAFF

J: TRBJ2-3
size: -
V: TRBV4-3
CDR3: CASSQLGGGRGDTQYF

J: TRBJ1-1
size: -
V: TRBV2
CDR3: CASGLAGLNTEAFF

J: TRBJ1-2
size: -
V: TRBV5-5
CDR3: CASSSVLPTGNYGYTF

J: TRBJ1-4
size: -
V: TRBV24-1
CDR3: CATSDRTVNEKLFF

J: TRBJ1-2
size: -
V: TRBV12-3/TRBV12-4
CDR3: CASSLQGAFGYTF

J: TRBJ1-4
size: -
V: TRBV28
CDR3: CASSPAAVRIEKLFF

J: TRBJ1-1
size: once
V: TRBV18
CDR3: CASSPQGVNTEAFF